Below are 2 T cell receptor beta chains sequenced from a single sample in a study of identical twins. TCRdb used MiXCR to reprocess the 5' RACE reads, holding one entry per CDR3 protein. The sample contains about 810,000 distinct CDR3 sequences, over 9% of which appear only once. This sample was shared with a second study, whose subject was yellow fever vaccine responses in identical twins.

Specimen: PBMCs. These receptors all stem from a woman aged 18-29 years in good health.

This clonotype came up many times. The chain has TRBV6-5 and TRBJ1-2; 7 positions agree with TRBD1. The trim removed 4 bases at V and 4 bases at J, leaving 6 bases unmatched. This CDR3 is 14 amino acids long. Germline assignment: CDR1 MNHEY and CDR2 SVGAGI. The CDR3 sequence is CASSSRAGGYGYTF. DNA of the CDR3: TGTGCCAGCAGTTCCCGAGCAGGGGGCTATGGCTACACCTTC.

This clonotype was seen more than once but under ten times. This chain joins TRBV11-2 and TRBJ2-7, with TRBD2 matching over 14 bases. This CDR3 contains 19 residues. Germline V gives CDR1 SGHAT, CDR2 FQNNGV. Germline trimming cut 1 base from V and 2 bases from J; bases unmatched to any gene: 10. The CDR3 sequence: CASSLVAGTSGSRAYEQYF. As DNA, the CDR3 is TGTGCCAGCAGCTTAGTGGCCGGGACTAGCGGGAGTAGGGCCTACGAGCAGTACTTC.